The rows below give T cell receptor beta chains drawn from one sample of a study of CD8 T cells in Susac syndrome. TCRdb ran MiXCR on the immunoSEQ multiplex PCR reads and lists one entry per CDR3 protein. The sample lists about 69,000 distinct CDR3 sequences; over 90% were seen once. Sequences were obtained from CD8+ T cells from PBMCs. Receptors originate from a human donor in good health. Both conserved end residues are part of each CDR3. Each record gives: clone size, D gene, J gene, V gene, CDR3 DNA, CDR3 protein. A D gene is named only where the DNA matches it firmly. Size values are once, few and many counts, or a class for expanded clones, and some rows have none.

>.|.|TRBJ1-1|TRBV27
TGTGCCAGCAGTTTAGGCCCGGGCAGGGCGAACACTGAAGCTTTCTTT
CASSLGPGRANTEAFF
>.|.|TRBJ2-7|TRBV4-1
TGCGCCAGCAGCCACCCGGGGTCCTACGAGCAGTACTTC
CASSHPGSYEQYF
>.|.|TRBJ2-7|TRBV29-1
TGCAGCGTACGTGACTCGTACGAGCAGTACTTC
CSVRDSYEQYF
>.|.|TRBJ2-1|TRBV7-9
TGTGCCAGCAGCCCGACGCGTTTAGAGCAGTTCTTC
CASSPTRLEQFF
>.|TRBD1|TRBJ2-7|TRBV29-1
TGCAGCGTTGAACTAGACAGGGAGTACGAGCAGTACTTC
CSVELDREYEQYF
>.|TRBD1|TRBJ1-5|TRBV7-9
TGTGCCAGCAGCCCAGGGACAGGTAATCAGCCCCAGCATTTT
CASSPGTGNQPQHF
>.|.|TRBJ1-4|TRBV7-9
TGTGCCAGCAGTTCTTCTCCCGGGACGTCGAATGAAAAACTGTTTTTT
CASSSSPGTSNEKLFF
>.|.|TRBJ1-1|TRBV5-1
TGCGCCAGCAGCTCGGGAGTAGGCACTGAAGCTTTCTTT
CASSSGVGTEAFF
>.|TRBD1|TRBJ1-1|TRBV2
TGTGCCAGCAGGGTCGACAGGGACCTTATGACGGAGAACACTGAAGCTTTCTTT
CASRVDRDLMTENTEAFF
>.|.|TRBJ2-3|TRBV29-1
TGCAGCGTTGAAGACTGGGAATTTCGAGATACGCAGTATTTT
CSVEDWEFRDTQYF
>.|.|TRBJ1-1|TRBV6-5
TGTGCCAGCAGTTACGGGACGGGGAACACTGAAGCTTTCTTT
CASSYGTGNTEAFF
>.|.|TRBJ1-1|TRBV30
TGTGCCTGGAGTTTCAGGGGACTTCCTTCGAACACTGAAGCTTTCTTT
CAWSFRGLPSNTEAFF
>once|TRBD1|TRBJ2-1|TRBV4-1
TGCGCCAGCAGCCAAGAAGGGACAGGGGGCCGTAATGAGCAGTTCTTC
CASSQEGTGGRNEQFF
>.|TRBD1|TRBJ2-3|TRBV7-9
TGTGCCAGCAGCCGGACAGGGGCCACAGATACGCAGTATTTT
CASSRTGATDTQYF
>.|.|TRBJ2-1|TRBV5-1
TGCGCCAGCAGCTTCCTCGGAGGCGATGAGCAGTTCTTC
CASSFLGGDEQFF
>once|.|TRBJ2-7|TRBV4-1
TGCGCCAGCAGCCAAGGCATCACAAAGGGCCACGAGCAGTACTTC
CASSQGITKGHEQYF
>.|TRBD1|TRBJ2-1|TRBV27
TGTGCCAGCAGTTGGGGGACAGGGGGAGACAATGAGCAGTTCTTC
CASSWGTGGDNEQFF
>.|.|TRBJ2-2|TRBV12-3/TRBV12-4
TGTGCCAGCAGTGATCAGGTGACCGGGGAGCTGTTTTTT
CASSDQVTGELFF
>.|TRBD1|TRBJ2-7|TRBV5-1
TGCGCCAGCAGACTGGACAGGGACTACGAGCAGTACTTC
CASRLDRDYEQYF
>.|.|TRBJ2-5|TRBV5-6
TGTGCCAGCAGCTTGGATGGCAGGGAAGAGACCCAGTACTTC
CASSLDGREETQYF
>once|TRBD1|TRBJ2-1|TRBV3-1
TGTGCCAGCAGCCAACCCGGGACAGGGGGCTCGGGCGTGCGGGAGCAGTTCTTC
CASSQPGTGGSGVREQFF
>.|TRBD1|TRBJ1-2|TRBV19
TGTGCCAGTAGTACCAGGACAGGGCTCTATGGCTACACCTTC
CASSTRTGLYGYTF
>.|.|TRBJ2-3|TRBV23-1
TGCGCCAGCAGTCAATCGGGGGATTGGAGCACAGATACGCAGTATTTT
CASSQSGDWSTDTQYF